This TCR beta chain was sequenced in a study of blood T cell repertoires in COVID-19. The overall study: COVID-19 samples, acute and convalescent, were from the United States, Italy and Spain. In each case, the material was cDNA or gDNA derived from T cells, B-cell-depleted T cells, or PBMCs.

Germline-derived CDR1 and CDR2 are MDHEN and SYDVKM. There are 18 residues in the CDR3. Trimming at V came to 6 bases and at J to 5 bases, leaving 14 bases not matched to a gene. Under the authors' procedure: Scientists estimated how many nucleated cells there were by amplifying reference gene primers. TCRdb keeps only in-frame clones here, not all; method: immunoSEQ multiplex PCR. V, J and clone size are taken as reported in that table, and D and trimming were inferred from the DNA itself. The data hold 200,000 to 250,000 clones, with about 81% observed a single time. Material for sequencing was peripheral blood. J is TRBJ2-2 and V is TRBV28, with 11 bases fitting TRBD2. This clonotype was sampled from a woman in her 70s with COVID-19, enrolled during active disease. CDR3 sequence: CASSPLTSGKWKTGELFF. The CDR3 DNA is TGTGCCAGCAGCCCCTTGACTAGCGGGAAGTGGAAAACCGGGGAGCTGTTTTTT.